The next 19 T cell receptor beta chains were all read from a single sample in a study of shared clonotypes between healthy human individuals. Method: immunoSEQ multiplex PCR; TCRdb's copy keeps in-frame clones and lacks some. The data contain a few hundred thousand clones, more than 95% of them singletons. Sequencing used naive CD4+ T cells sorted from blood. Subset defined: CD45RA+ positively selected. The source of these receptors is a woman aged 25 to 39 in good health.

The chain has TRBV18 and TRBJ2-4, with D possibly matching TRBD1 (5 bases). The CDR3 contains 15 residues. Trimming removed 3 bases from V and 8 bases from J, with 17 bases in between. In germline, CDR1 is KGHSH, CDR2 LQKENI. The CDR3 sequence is CASSPPDTVGDIQYF. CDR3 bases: TGTGCCAGCTCACCCCCGGACACAGTTGGGGACATTCAGTACTTC.

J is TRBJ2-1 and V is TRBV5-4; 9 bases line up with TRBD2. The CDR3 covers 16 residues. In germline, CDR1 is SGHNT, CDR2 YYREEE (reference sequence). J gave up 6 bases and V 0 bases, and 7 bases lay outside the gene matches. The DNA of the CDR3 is TGTGCCAGCAGCTTGGGAGCTAGCGGGGCGGGCAATGAGCAGTTCTTC. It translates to CASSLGASGAGNEQFF. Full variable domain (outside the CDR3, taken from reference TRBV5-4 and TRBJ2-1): ETGVTQSPTHLIKTRGQQVTLRCSSQSGHNTVSWYQQALGQGPQFIFQYYREEENGRGNFPPRFSGLQFPNYSSELNVNALELDDSALYLCASSLGASGAGNEQFFGPGTRLTVL.

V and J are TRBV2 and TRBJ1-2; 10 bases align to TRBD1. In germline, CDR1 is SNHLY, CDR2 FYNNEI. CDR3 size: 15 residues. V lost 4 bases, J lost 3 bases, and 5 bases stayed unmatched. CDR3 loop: CASSVLGQGYYGYTF. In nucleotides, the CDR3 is TGTGCCAGCAGTGTCCTGGGACAGGGGTACTATGGCTACACCTTC.

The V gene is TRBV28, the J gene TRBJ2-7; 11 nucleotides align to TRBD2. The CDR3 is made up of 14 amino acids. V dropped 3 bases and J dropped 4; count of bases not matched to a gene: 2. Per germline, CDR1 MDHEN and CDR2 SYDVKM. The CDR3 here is CASSFRTSGYEQYF. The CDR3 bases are TGTGCCAGCAGTTTTAGGACTAGCGGGTACGAGCAGTACTTC.

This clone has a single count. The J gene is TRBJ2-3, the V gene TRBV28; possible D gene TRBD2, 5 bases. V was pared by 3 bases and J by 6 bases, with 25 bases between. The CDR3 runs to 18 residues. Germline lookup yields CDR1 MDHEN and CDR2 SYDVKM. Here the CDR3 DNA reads TGTGCCAGCAGTTTCGCCGGGGTGGCGGGTGAGTTGGCCGATACGCAGTATTTT. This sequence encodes CASSFAGVAGELADTQYF.

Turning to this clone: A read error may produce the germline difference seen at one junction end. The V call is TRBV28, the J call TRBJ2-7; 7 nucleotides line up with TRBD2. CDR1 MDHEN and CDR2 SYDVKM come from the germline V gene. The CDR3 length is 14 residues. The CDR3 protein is CASSLWGDYYEQYF. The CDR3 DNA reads TGTGCCAGCAGCTTATGGGGGGACTACTACGAGCAGTACTTC.

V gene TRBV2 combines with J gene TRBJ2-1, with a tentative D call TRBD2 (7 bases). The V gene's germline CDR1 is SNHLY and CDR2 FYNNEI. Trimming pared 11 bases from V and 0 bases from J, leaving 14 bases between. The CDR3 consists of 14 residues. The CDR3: CASGGRSSYNEQFF. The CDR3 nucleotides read TGTGCCTCGGGGGGCCGGAGCTCCTACAATGAGCAGTTCTTC.

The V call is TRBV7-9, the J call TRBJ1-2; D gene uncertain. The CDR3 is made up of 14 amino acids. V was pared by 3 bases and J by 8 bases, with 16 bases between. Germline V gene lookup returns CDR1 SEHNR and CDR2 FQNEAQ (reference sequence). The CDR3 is CASSFHSLTKGYTF. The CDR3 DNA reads TGTGCCAGCAGCTTTCACAGCCTTACGAAGGGCTACACCTTC.

CDR3 residues: CASSPAVGGGYQPQHF. DNA of the CDR3: TGTGCCAGCTCACCGGCTGTTGGGGGTGGGTATCAGCCCCAGCATTTT. The gene calls are TRBV18 and TRBJ1-5; tentative D call: TRBD1 (5 bases). The V and J ends lost 3 bases and 5 bases respectively, with 17 bases between them. This CDR3 is built from 16 residues. Germline V gives CDR1 KGHSH, CDR2 LQKENI.

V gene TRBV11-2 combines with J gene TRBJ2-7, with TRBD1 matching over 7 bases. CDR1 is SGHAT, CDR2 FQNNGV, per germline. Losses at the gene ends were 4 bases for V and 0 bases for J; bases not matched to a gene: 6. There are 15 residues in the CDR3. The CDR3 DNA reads TGTGCCAGCAGCTCCCGGGACAGACACTCCTACGAGCAGTACTTC. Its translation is CASSSRDRHSYEQYF.

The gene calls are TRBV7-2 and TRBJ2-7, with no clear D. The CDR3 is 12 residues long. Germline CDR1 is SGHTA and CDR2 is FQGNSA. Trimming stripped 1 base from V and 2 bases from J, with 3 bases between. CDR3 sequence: CASSLGTYEQYF. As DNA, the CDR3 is TGTGCCAGCAGCTTAGGGACCTACGAGCAGTACTTC.

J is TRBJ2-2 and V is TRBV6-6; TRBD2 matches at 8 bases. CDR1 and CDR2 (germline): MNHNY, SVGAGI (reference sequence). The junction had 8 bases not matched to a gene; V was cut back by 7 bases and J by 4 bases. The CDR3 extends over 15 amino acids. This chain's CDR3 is CASTSAGVGTGELFF. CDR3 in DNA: TGTGCCAGCACCTCAGCGGGAGTCGGCACCGGGGAGCTGTTTTTT.

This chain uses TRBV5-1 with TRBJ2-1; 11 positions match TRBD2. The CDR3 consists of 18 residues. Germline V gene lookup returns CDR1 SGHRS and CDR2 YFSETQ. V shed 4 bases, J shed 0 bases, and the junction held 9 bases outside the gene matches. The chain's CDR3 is CASSIAGGPPSSYNEQFF. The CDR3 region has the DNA TGCGCCAGCAGCATAGCGGGAGGGCCTCCAAGCTCCTACAATGAGCAGTTCTTC.

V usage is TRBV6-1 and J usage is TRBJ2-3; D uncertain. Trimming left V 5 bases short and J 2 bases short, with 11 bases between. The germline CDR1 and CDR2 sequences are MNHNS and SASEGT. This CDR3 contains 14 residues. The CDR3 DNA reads TGTGCCAGCAGTCCTTGGACCGCCACAGATACGCAGTATTTT. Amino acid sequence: CASSPWTATDTQYF.

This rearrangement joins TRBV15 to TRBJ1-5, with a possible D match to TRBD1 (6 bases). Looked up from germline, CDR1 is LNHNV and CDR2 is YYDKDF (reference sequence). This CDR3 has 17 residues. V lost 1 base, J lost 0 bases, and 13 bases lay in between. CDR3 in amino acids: CATSRGGPVISNQPQHF. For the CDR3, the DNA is TGTGCCACCAGCAGAGGGGGGCCAGTCATTAGCAATCAGCCCCAGCATTTT. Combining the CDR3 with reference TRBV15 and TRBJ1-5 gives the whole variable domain DAMVIQNPRYQVTQFGKPVTLSCSQTLNHNVMYWYQQKSSQAPKLLFHYYDKDFNNEADTPDNFQSRRPNTSFCFLDIRSPGLGDTAMYLCATSRGGPVISNQPQHFGDGTRLSIL.

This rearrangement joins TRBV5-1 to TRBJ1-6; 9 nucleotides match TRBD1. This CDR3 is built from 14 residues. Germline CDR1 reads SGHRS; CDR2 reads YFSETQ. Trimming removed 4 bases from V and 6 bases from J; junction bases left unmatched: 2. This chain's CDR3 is CASSIQGANSPLHF. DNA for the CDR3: TGCGCCAGCAGCATACAGGGGGCTAATTCACCCCTCCACTTT.

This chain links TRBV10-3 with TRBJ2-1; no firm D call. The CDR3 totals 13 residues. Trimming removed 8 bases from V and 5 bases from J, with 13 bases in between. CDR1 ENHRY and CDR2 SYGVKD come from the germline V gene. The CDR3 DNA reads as TGTGCCATCGCTCCCGGTTTGGACAATGAGCAGTTCTTC. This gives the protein CAIAPGLDNEQFF.

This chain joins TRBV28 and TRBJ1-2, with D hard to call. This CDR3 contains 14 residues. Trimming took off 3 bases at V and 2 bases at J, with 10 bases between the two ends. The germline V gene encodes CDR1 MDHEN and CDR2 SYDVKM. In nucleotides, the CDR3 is TGTGCCAGCAGTTTCCATGGCACAAACTATGGCTACACCTTC. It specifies CASSFHGTNYGYTF.

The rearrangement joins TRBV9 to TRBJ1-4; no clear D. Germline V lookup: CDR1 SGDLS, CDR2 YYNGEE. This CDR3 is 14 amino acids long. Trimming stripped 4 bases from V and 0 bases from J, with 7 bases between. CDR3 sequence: CASSPIATNEKLFF. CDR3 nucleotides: TGTGCCAGCAGCCCAATTGCAACTAATGAAAAACTGTTTTTT.